The table lists the clone carrying this T cell receptor beta chain with a few counts. Its antigen is as yet unknown. The data belong to a study of molecular identifiers for immune sequencing clone quantification. TCRdb processed the PCR reads anew with MiXCR; each CDR3 protein has one entry. The table shows approximately 670,000 distinct CDR3 sequences, with 20% occurring only once. Findings and limits, study-wide: Clones carrying above 20 RNA copies accounted for over 99% of effector molecules, under 1% in naive cells.

Naive CD8 libraries came from approximately 20,000 to 1,000,000 sorted cells with 10%, 30% or 50% RNA. From germline, CDR1 is DFQATT and CDR2 SNEGSKA (reference sequence). The CDR3 is 14 residues long. V gave up 3 bases and J gave up 3 bases; unmatched junction bases: 3. This TCR came from a human donor in good health. Some libraries in this study had Jurkat cell RNA spiked in. The genes are TRBV20-1 and TRBJ2-1; 9 bases are shared with TRBD2. The sample taken for sequencing was naive CD8+ T cells from blood, with Jurkat cell RNA spiked in. The subset was: FACS-sorted CD8+CD4-CCR7+CD45RA+ naive T cells. CDR3 protein: CSASSSGVYNEQFF. CDR3 DNA: TGCAGTGCTAGTTCTAGCGGGGTCTACAATGAGCAGTTCTTC.